These T cell receptor beta chains were read from a single sample in a study of cytomegalovirus exposure and HLA in healthy donors. Produced via immunoSEQ multiplex PCR; TCRdb's table is partial and in-frame only. The table shows 120,000 or so clones, with around three quarters occurring only once. The sequenced material came from PBMCs. The receptors come from a man under 40 in good health and CMV-seronegative. The CDR3 runs from the conserved cysteine through the conserved F or W. The D gene is left open where the match is weak. Clone size appears in some rows only: once, few, many, or a class for an expanded clone.

.,14,.,TRBV15,TRBJ1-5,TGTGCCACCAGCATTTCCAGTAGCAATCAGCCCCAGCATTTT,CATSISSSNQPQHF
.,14,.,TRBV15,TRBJ2-4,TGTGCCACCAGCAGAGGTAGAGCCAAAAACATTCAGTACTTC,CATSRGRAKNIQYF
TRBD1,16,.,TRBV28,TRBJ1-3,TGTGCCAGCCATAACAGGGGCAGATGGTCTGGAAACACCATATATTTT,CASHNRGRWSGNTIYF
TRBD1,15,.,TRBV10-3,TRBJ1-2,TGTGCCTCTAACCGGGACAGGGGGCTTAGCTATGGCTACACCTTC,CASNRDRGLSYGYTF
TRBD2,16,.,TRBV7-9,TRBJ2-7,TGTGCCAGCAGCTTAGCGACTGCTAGCGGGAGCCACGAGCAGTACTTC,CASSLATASGSHEQYF
.,14,.,TRBV5-1,TRBJ1-2,TGCGCCAGCAGCTTGGTCAGGGTCGATCAGGGCTACACCTTC,CASSLVRVDQGYTF
TRBD1,16,.,TRBV30,TRBJ1-6,TGTGCCTGGAGTCGAAAAGGGGGCCTATATAATTCACCCCTCCACTTT,CAWSRKGGLYNSPLHF
TRBD1,16,.,TRBV5-4,TRBJ1-1,TGTGCCAGCAGCTTGGGCCGGACAGGGTTGAACACTGAAGATTTCTTT,CASSLGRTGLNTEDFF
.,15,.,TRBV10-3,TRBJ1-4,TGTGCCATCAGCCCAGCGGGGAGGGGAAACGGAAAACTGTTTTTT,CAISPAGRGNGKLFF
.,14,.,TRBV6-1,TRBJ2-7,TGTGCCAGCAGTGAAGTGGGCAGCTACTACGAGCAGTACTTC,CASSEVGSYYEQYF
.,14,.,TRBV6-5,TRBJ1-1,TGTGCCAGCAATACCGGGAGGATGAACACTGAAGCTTTCTTT,CASNTGRMNTEAFF
TRBD1,15,.,TRBV14,TRBJ2-7,TGTGCCAGCAGCCACCGGGACAGGGGCTCCTACGAGCAGTACTTC,CASSHRDRGSYEQYF
.,16,few,TRBV5-4,TRBJ2-5,TGTGCCAGCAGCTTGGTACTAGGCGCGGCCCAAGAGACCCAGTACTTC,CASSLVLGAAQETQYF
.,15,.,TRBV9,TRBJ2-7,TGTGCCAGCAGCGTAAGCGTGGATCGGACCTACGAGCAGTACTTC,CASSVSVDRTYEQYF
TRBD1,13,once,TRBV19,TRBJ1-5,TGTGCCAGTAGCAACAGGGGTACTCAGCCCCAGCATTTT,CASSNRGTQPQHF
TRBD2,16,.,TRBV5-4,TRBJ2-7,TGTGCCAGCAGCACCAGACTAGCGGGAGTTCCCTACGAGCAGTACTTC,CASSTRLAGVPYEQYF
.,14,.,TRBV6-6,TRBJ1-2,TGTGCCAGCAGTTTTGCCACAGGGACGTTTAGCTACACCTTC,CASSFATGTFSYTF
TRBD1,14,.,TRBV5-1,TRBJ1-2,TGCGCCAGCAGCTTGGGACAGGGGTCCTATGGCTACACCTTC,CASSLGQGSYGYTF
TRBD1,14,few,TRBV28,TRBJ1-5,TGTGCCAGCAGCCGGACAGGGAGGGGTCAGCCCCAGCATTTT,CASSRTGRGQPQHF
.,16,.,TRBV4-1,TRBJ2-7,TGCGCCAGCAGCCGAGAGGTCAGTGGACTGAGCTACGAGCAGTACTTC,CASSREVSGLSYEQYF
.,17,.,TRBV6-4,TRBJ2-5,TGTGCCAGCAGTGACTCCGTGGGCAGGGGTCTACAAGAGACCCAGTACTTC,CASSDSVGRGLQETQYF
TRBD1,13,.,TRBV10-3,TRBJ1-2,TGTGCCATCAGCGGGGACAGCGGGTGGGGCTACACCTTC,CAISGDSGWGYTF
TRBD1,14,.,TRBV5-1,TRBJ2-3,TGCGCCAGCAGCTTGGAGAGGGGGCAAGATACGCAGTATTTT,CASSLERGQDTQYF
TRBD1,14,.,TRBV7-9,TRBJ2-7,TGTGCCAGCAGAAACACCGGGACAGCCTACGAGCAGTACTTC,CASRNTGTAYEQYF
TRBD1,15,.,TRBV9,TRBJ1-1,TGTGCCAGCAGCGTCTCGACAGGGGCAAATACTGAAGCTTTCTTT,CASSVSTGANTEAFF
.,14,once,TRBV21-1,TRBJ1-2,TGTGCCAGCAGCGGTGGGCAGGGGGAAGTTGGCTACACCTTC,CASSGGQGEVGYTF
.,16,.,TRBV27,TRBJ2-1,TGTGCCAGCAGTTTTTGGACTTTAAGCTCCTACAATGAGCAGTTCTTC,CASSFWTLSSYNEQFF
TRBD1,16,.,TRBV5-1,TRBJ1-1,TGCGCCAGCAGCTTGGGTGGGACAGAATCGAACACTGAAGCTTTCTTT,CASSLGGTESNTEAFF
.,11,.,TRBV29-1,TRBJ2-3,TGCAGCAAACTAGTCGCAGATACGCAGTATTTT,CSKLVADTQYF
.,13,.,TRBV7-2,TRBJ1-1,TGTGCCAGCAGCTCCAGCCCAGGAAGTGAAGCTTTCTTT,CASSSSPGSEAFF
TRBD1,16,.,TRBV4-3,TRBJ2-2,TGCGCCAGCAGCTTGGGACAGGGGGCTTTTGCCGGGGAGCTGTTTTTT,CASSLGQGAFAGELFF
TRBD2,16,.,TRBV9,TRBJ2-1,TGTGCCAGCAGCGTACTAGCGGGGGCAATTTACAATGAGCAGTTCTTC,CASSVLAGAIYNEQFF
TRBD1,15,.,TRBV2,TRBJ1-3,TGTGCCAGTGACCCACAGGGGGCAGTCGGAAACACCATATATTTT,CASDPQGAVGNTIYF
.,16,once,TRBV1,TRBJ2-1,TGCACCAGCAGCCCTGAAACTAGCGACCCCTACAATGAGCAGTTCTTC,CTSSPETSDPYNEQFF
TRBD1,13,few,TRBV11-2,TRBJ1-2,TGTGCCAGCAGCTCAGGACAGGTTAGGGGCTACACCTTC,CASSSGQVRGYTF
.,14,.,TRBV18,TRBJ2-3,TGTGCCAGCTCACCAGGGACTAGCACAGATACGCAGTATTTT,CASSPGTSTDTQYF
.,14,.,TRBV5-1,TRBJ1-2,TGCGCCAGCAGCTTGGGTGCCGGGAACTATGGCTACACCTTC,CASSLGAGNYGYTF
.,13,.,TRBV28,TRBJ1-1,TGTGCCAGCGGGGGACATACGAACACTGAAGCTTTCTTT,CASGGHTNTEAFF
TRBD1,16,.,TRBV15,TRBJ1-3,TGTGCCACCAGCCCCGGACAGGGCGTAGGTGGAAACACCATATATTTT,CATSPGQGVGGNTIYF
.,15,few,TRBV19,TRBJ1-1,TGTGCCAGTAGTACGAGACCGAGGAGCGTGACCCAAGCTTTCTTT,CASSTRPRSVTQAFF
.,15,.,TRBV28,TRBJ1-6,TGTGCCAGCAGTTTTTCGGGAGGAGGGAATTCACCCCTCCACTTT,CASSFSGGGNSPLHF
TRBD1,16,.,TRBV9,TRBJ2-4,TGTGCCAGCAGCGTAGGACAGGGAATAGGCAAAAACATTCAGTACTTC,CASSVGQGIGKNIQYF
.,15,.,TRBV4-3,TRBJ2-1,TGCGCCAGCAGCCATCTTGGGACTTCCTACAATGAGCAGTTCTTC,CASSHLGTSYNEQFF
.,19,.,TRBV28,TRBJ2-6,TGTGCCAGCAAACCCGCAGGGGCCAGGATTCTCTCTGGGGCCAACGTCCTGACTTTC,CASKPAGARILSGANVLTF
.,17,few,TRBV7-2,TRBJ2-3,TGTGCCAGCAGCTTCGCGAGAGCTAGAGGGAGAGCAGATACGCAGTATTTT,CASSFARARGRADTQYF
TRBD1,13,.,TRBV13,TRBJ2-3,TGTGCCAGCAGCCAGGGGGTCACAGATACGCAGTATTTT,CASSQGVTDTQYF
TRBD1,18,few,TRBV7-3,TRBJ1-1,TGTGCCAGCAGCCCGACGTTTTCGGTCACAGGGGTGAACACTGAAGCTTTCTTT,CASSPTFSVTGVNTEAFF
.,17,.,TRBV9,TRBJ1-4,TGTGCCAGCAGCGGGCCCTACCGAGGTCCCTTTGGAGAAAAACTGTTTTTT,CASSGPYRGPFGEKLFF
.,17,.,TRBV30,TRBJ1-5,TGTGCCTGGAGTGAGGGCCGGATAGCGAATAGCAATCAGCCCCAGCATTTT,CAWSEGRIANSNQPQHF
.,13,.,TRBV27,TRBJ1-2,TGTGCCAGCAGTACCAGGGCAACCTATGGCTACACCTTC,CASSTRATYGYTF
TRBD1,15,.,TRBV5-6,TRBJ2-7,TGTGCCAGCAGCTTAACAGGGGTCGAAGTAGGCGAGCAGTACTTC,CASSLTGVEVGEQYF
TRBD1,16,.,TRBV27,TRBJ2-7,TGTGCCAGCAGTTTCCACTATAGGACAGGGCGATACGAGCAGTACTTC,CASSFHYRTGRYEQYF
.,13,once,TRBV5-1,TRBJ1-2,TGCGCCAGCAGCGAGACAGCAAACTATGGCTACACCTTC,CASSETANYGYTF